The 18 T cell receptor beta chains listed next were all sequenced from one sample in a study of shared clonotypes between healthy human individuals. Naive CD8 cells lacked CD45RO and underwent positive selection for CCR7, leaving out terminally differentiated effector memory CD45RA+ cells. TCRdb keeps only in-frame clones here, not all; method: immunoSEQ multiplex PCR. The sample shows hundreds of thousands of clones, approximately 95% of them seen only once. Sequences were obtained from naive CD8+ T cells sorted from blood. These receptors were collected from a woman under 40 in good health.

This chain joins TRBV28 and TRBJ1-1; D perhaps matches TRBD1 (6 bases). The CDR3 contains 16 residues. Looked up from germline, CDR1 is MDHEN and CDR2 is SYDVKM. V was trimmed by 3 bases and J by 5 bases, leaving 19 bases between them. CDR3 coding DNA: TGTGCCAGCAGTTTCACGGGGGGGCGCTATTGGACTGAAGCTTTCTTT. As protein: CASSFTGGRYWTEAFF. Together with reference TRBV28 and TRBJ1-1, the CDR3 gives the full variable domain: DVKVTQSSRYLVKRTGEKVFLECVQDMDHENMFWYRQDPGLGLRLIYFSYDVKMKEKGDIPEGYSVSREKKERFSLILESASTNQTSMYLCASSFTGGRYWTEAFFGQGTRLTVV.

The chain has TRBV2 and TRBJ2-7; D unclear. The V gene's germline CDR1 is SNHLY and CDR2 FYNNEI. The V end was cut by 1 base, the J end by 0 bases, with 7 bases between. The CDR3 extends over 14 amino acids. The CDR3, as DNA: TGTGCCAGCAGTGAAGGTCGGATCTCCTACGAGCAGTACTTC. Translation gives CASSEGRISYEQYF. Full variable domain (outside the CDR3, taken from reference TRBV2 and TRBJ2-7): EPEVTQTPSHQVTQMGQEVILRCVPISNHLYFYWYRQILGQKVEFLVSFYNNEISEKSEIFDDQFSVERPDGSNFTLKIRSTKLEDSAMYFCASSEGRISYEQYFGPGTRLTVT.

This sequence joins TRBV9 and TRBJ2-1, with D tentatively TRBD1 or TRBD2 (5 bases each). Trimming pared 0 bases from V and 2 bases from J, leaving 9 bases between. This CDR3 spans 15 amino acids. CDR1 is SGDLS and CDR2 is YYNGEE in the germline V gene. The chain's CDR3 is CASSVVGAPYNEQFF. The CDR3, as DNA: TGTGCCAGCAGCGTAGTCGGGGCCCCCTACAATGAGCAGTTCTTC.

Notes on this clone: Other DNA sequences in the same sample also yield this CDR3. The CDR3 spells CASSTGGTEAFF. CDR3 in DNA: TGTGCCAGCAGTACAGGGGGCACTGAAGCTTTCTTT. This rearrangement joins TRBV27 to TRBJ1-1; 8 bases fit TRBD1. Per the germline V gene, CDR1 is MNHEY and CDR2 is SMNVEV (reference sequence). Trimming took 5 bases from V and 4 from J; bases not matched to a gene: 0. The CDR3 length is 12 residues.

The chain employs TRBV6-6 and TRBJ1-3; D unclear. The CDR3 consists of 14 residues. V lost 4 bases to trimming and J lost 1 base, with 8 bases between them. Germline CDR1 reads MNHNY; CDR2 reads SVGAGI (reference sequence). The CDR3 bases are TGTGCCAGCAGTTCCGGGTGGTCTGGAAACACCATATATTTT. It encodes CASSSGWSGNTIYF.

The chain employs TRBV11-2 and TRBJ1-3; maybe TRBD1 (6 bases). This CDR3 has 14 residues. V shed 1 base and J shed 6 bases, with 10 bases lying between them. Germline CDR1 is SGHAT and CDR2 is FQNNGV. Here the CDR3 DNA reads TGTGCCAGCAGCTTAGTCGGGGGCCAAAACACCATATATTTT. Its protein product is CASSLVGGQNTIYF.

J is TRBJ2-3 and V is TRBV4-2, with 9 bases that match TRBD2. V trimming: 6 bases; J trimming: 0 bases; junction bases outside the gene matches: 13. Looked up from germline, CDR1 is LGHNA and CDR2 is YNFKEQ. The CDR3 runs to 18 residues. The CDR3 coding sequence is TGTGCCAGCAGTCCCTGGGGCGGGAGGGCCTCTAGCACAGATACGCAGTATTTT. Translating gives CASSPWGGRASSTDTQYF.

The chain joins TRBV5-1 to TRBJ2-3; TRBD1 might be the D (6 bases). Trimming left V 0 bases short and J 6 bases short, with 17 bases between. CDR1 SGHRS and CDR2 YFSETQ come from the germline V gene. The CDR3 is 16 residues long. Here the CDR3 DNA reads TGCGCCAGCAGCTTGGCTGACAGGCCCCAATGGGATACGCAGTATTTT. Encoded protein: CASSLADRPQWDTQYF.

V and J are TRBV5-4 and TRBJ2-5, with 12 bases fitting TRBD2. J lost 4 bases, V lost 1 base, and 2 bases had no gene match. CDR1 and CDR2 (germline): SGHNT, YYREEE (reference sequence). This CDR3 comprises 15 residues. The CDR3: CASSLSSGRAETQYF. Here the CDR3 DNA reads TGTGCCAGCAGCTTGTCTAGCGGGAGGGCAGAGACCCAGTACTTC.

In DNA form, the CDR3 reads TGTGCCAGCACGGGGGACGCCTCCACAGATACGCAGTATTTT. It codes for CASTGDASTDTQYF. This chain links TRBV2 with TRBJ2-3, with D perhaps TRBD2 (6 bases). Germline lookup yields CDR1 SNHLY and CDR2 FYNNEI. This CDR3 is built from 14 residues. The V gene lost 7 bases and the J gene lost 2 bases, with 13 bases spanning the gap.

This chain uses TRBV9 with TRBJ2-1; TRBD1 is a possible D gene (5 bases). The germline gives CDR1 SGDLS, CDR2 YYNGEE. V dropped 4 bases and J dropped 0 bases, with 11 bases sitting between them. This CDR3 region has 15 residues. In DNA form, the CDR3 reads TGTGCCAGCAGCTCTCGACAGAGCTCCTACAATGAGCAGTTCTTC. The encoded protein is CASSSRQSSYNEQFF.

V and J are TRBV4-1 and TRBJ2-3; D may be TRBD2 (5 bases). Between the trimmed V and J ends, which lost 0 bases and 2 bases, there was a span of 12 bases. The germline gives CDR1 MGHRA, CDR2 YSYEKL. The CDR3 has 16 amino acids. CDR3 protein: CASSQEASGVTDTQYF. CDR3 nucleotides: TGCGCCAGCAGCCAAGAAGCCAGCGGAGTCACAGATACGCAGTATTTT.

CDR3 residues: CASSQGQQPYEQYF. The CDR3 nucleotides read TGTGCCAGCAGCCAAGGACAACAGCCCTACGAGCAGTACTTC. The chain links TRBV4-2 to TRBJ2-7; D is unresolved. Per the germline V gene, CDR1 is LGHNA and CDR2 is YNFKEQ. This CDR3 has 14 amino acids. V lost 1 base and J 2 bases, leaving 9 bases between the germline ends.

V gene TRBV27 combines with J gene TRBJ2-7; 13 nucleotides align to TRBD2. The germline V gene encodes CDR1 MNHEY and CDR2 SMNVEV (reference sequence). The V and J ends lost 4 bases and 2 bases, in that order; junction bases with no gene match: 2. The CDR3 contains 15 residues. The CDR3 DNA reads TGTGCCAGCAGTTGGACTAGCGGGAGCACCTACGAGCAGTACTTC. The encoded protein is CASSWTSGSTYEQYF.

The V gene is TRBV5-8, the J gene TRBJ2-7, with D perhaps TRBD2 (6 bases). In germline, CDR1 is SGHTS, CDR2 YDEGEE. This CDR3 is built from 17 residues. Trimming took 5 bases from V and 3 from J, leaving 24 bases between them. CDR3 loop: CASSPPPRDSGNYEQYF. The CDR3 nucleotides are TGTGCCAGCAGTCCCCCTCCCCGGGACTCCGGTAACTACGAGCAGTACTTC.

V usage is TRBV4-1 and J usage is TRBJ1-1, with 7 positions matching TRBD1. J was trimmed by 1 base and V by 2 bases; bases with no gene match: 4. This CDR3 is built from 15 residues. The germline gives CDR1 MGHRA, CDR2 YSYEKL. CDR3 residues: CASSQPRGGNTEAFF. CDR3 DNA: TGCGCCAGCAGCCAACCCAGGGGGGGGAACACTGAAGCTTTCTTT.

This clone was seen a single time. In nucleotides, the CDR3 is TGTGCCAGCAGCTACGGCGGTTCCTCCTACGAGCAGTACTTC. Translated: CASSYGGSSYEQYF. The chain joins TRBV7-2 to TRBJ2-7; D unclear. The germline V gene encodes CDR1 SGHTA and CDR2 FQGNSA. This CDR3 has 14 amino acids. Trimming stripped 4 bases from V and 0 bases from J, with 10 bases between.

The V and J genes are TRBV28 and TRBJ2-7, with 10 bases matching TRBD2. This CDR3 comprises 12 residues. CDR1 and CDR2 (germline): MDHEN, SYDVKM. The J segment lost 7 bases and the V segment lost 3 bases, leaving 0 bases of the junction unmatched. CDR3 bases: TGTGCCAGCAGTTTGGGACTAGCGGAGCAGTACTTC. Its protein is CASSLGLAEQYF.